Shown below are 14 T cell receptor beta chains from a single sample sequenced in a study of Tregs in tolerant kidney transplant recipients. Recipients received nonmyeloablative bone marrow transplants from related graft donors, with transient mixed chimerism. The protocol was immunoSEQ multiplex PCR, while the TCRdb copy is restricted to in-frame clones and leaves out a portion. The sample comprises about 50,000 clones, approximately 89% of which are singletons, and 15% to 19% rests with the top ten. Sequenced here: CD8+ T cells from blood (PBMCs), sampled 12 months after the transplant. The receptors here all came from a human patient who received a combined kidney and bone marrow transplant. Some T cells may arise from the graft donor.

This clone appeared a few times. The rearrangement uses TRBV10-3 and TRBJ1-5; 7 bases fit TRBD1. CDR3 length: 15 residues. Germline CDR1 and CDR2: ENHRY and SYGVKD. V dropped 1 base and J dropped 2; count of bases not matched to a gene: 2. The CDR3 loop reads CAISEWQGGNQPQHF. The CDR3 DNA reads as TGTGCCATCAGTGAGTGGCAGGGGGGCAATCAGCCCCAGCATTTT.

This clone was detected once. This chain uses TRBV6-4 with TRBJ2-3, with TRBD2 matching 11 bases. CDR1 MRHNA and CDR2 SNTAGT come from the germline V gene. The CDR3 has 16 residues. Losses at the gene ends were 0 bases for V and 5 bases for J; bases not matched to a gene: 4. In nucleotides, the CDR3 is TGTGCCAGCAGTGACTCCACTAGCGGGGGTGTAGATACGCAGTATTTT. This gives the protein CASSDSTSGGVDTQYF.

The rearrangement joins TRBV15 to TRBJ2-5; D is possibly TRBD2 (6 bases). The germline CDR1 and CDR2 sequences are LNHNV and YYDKDF (reference sequence). V lost 2 bases, J lost 4 bases, and 11 bases lay in between. The CDR3 contains 14 residues. The CDR3 nucleotides read TGTGCCACCAGCAGAAGGACTATCTTAGAGACCCAGTACTTC. This sequence encodes CATSRRTILETQYF. Complete variable domain (other parts from reference TRBV15 and TRBJ2-5): DAMVIQNPRYQVTQFGKPVTLSCSQTLNHNVMYWYQQKSSQAPKLLFHYYDKDFNNEADTPDNFQSRRPNTSFCFLDIRSPGLGDTAMYLCATSRRTILETQYFGPGTRLLVL.

The sample holds one count of this clone. This sequence joins TRBV5-8 and TRBJ2-5, with 8 bases lining up with TRBD1. V shed 4 bases, J shed 5 bases, and the junction held 13 bases outside the gene matches. The CDR3 consists of 16 residues. The germline V gene has CDR1 SGHTS and CDR2 YDEGEE. The CDR3 protein is CASSEPRQGSSETQYF. DNA for the CDR3: TGTGCCAGCAGCGAACCGAGACAGGGGAGTTCGGAGACCCAGTACTTC.

The chain has TRBV7-9 and TRBJ2-7; 9 bases are a match to TRBD2. J was trimmed by 1 base and V by 5 bases; bases with no gene match: 3. CDR3 length: 14 amino acids. CDR1 and CDR2 (germline): SEHNR, FQNEAQ (reference sequence). The CDR3 loop reads CASSRTSESYEQYF. The CDR3 DNA reads TGTGCCAGCAGCAGGACTAGCGAGTCCTACGAGCAGTACTTC.

The chain carries TRBV9 and TRBJ2-7; tentatively, D is TRBD2 (6 bases). CDR1 and CDR2 from the germline V gene are SGDLS and YYNGEE. The ends were cut back, 4 bases at V and 6 bases at J, with 14 bases in the middle. This CDR3 is built from 13 residues. CDR3 in amino acids: CASSNGGLPEQYF. The CDR3, as DNA: TGTGCCAGCAGCAACGGAGGGTTACCCGAGCAGTACTTC.

Concerning this clone: Within the sample, other DNA sequences also encode this same CDR3. V usage is TRBV27 and J usage is TRBJ1-6; D gene unclear. In germline, CDR1 is MNHEY, CDR2 SMNVEV (reference sequence). V was trimmed by 4 bases and J by 13 bases, leaving 11 bases between them. The CDR3 totals 12 residues. CDR3 sequence reads: CASSWGDSPLHF. CDR3 coding DNA: TGTGCCAGCAGTTGGGGAGACTCCCCCCTCCACTTT.

V usage is TRBV6-6 and J usage is TRBJ2-7; D is ambiguous. This CDR3 contains 12 residues. Trimming removed 5 bases at V and 2 bases at J, with 7 bases between. CDR1 and CDR2 (germline): MNHNY, SVGAGI (reference sequence). This CDR3 is CASSTKTYEQYF. As DNA, the CDR3 is TGTGCCAGCAGTACAAAGACCTACGAGCAGTACTTC.

The gene calls are TRBV4-2 and TRBJ2-7; TRBD2 matches 7 bases. J lost 2 bases, V lost 3 bases, and 7 bases had no gene match. The CDR3 consists of 15 residues. Germline CDR1 is LGHNA and CDR2 is YNFKEQ. CDR3 sequence (DNA): TGTGCCAGCAGCCATTCTAGCGGAGTAACCTACGAGCAGTACTTC. Protein: CASSHSSGVTYEQYF.

This chain connects TRBV25-1 to TRBJ1-6; weak D call: TRBD1 (5 bases). Germline CDR1 reads MGHDK; CDR2 reads SYGVNS. Trimming shortened V by 10 bases and J by 5 bases, and 9 bases separated the two germline ends. The CDR3 is 12 amino acids. The CDR3 here is CATRGDNSPLHF. In DNA form, the CDR3 reads TGTGCCACCCGGGGGGATAATTCACCCCTCCACTTT.

The chain is built from TRBV5-5 and TRBJ2-7; D gene unclear. The CDR3 is made up of 11 amino acids. Germline V gene data show CDR1 as SGHKS and CDR2 as YYEKEE (reference sequence). Trimming left V 1 base short and J 6 bases short, with 5 bases between. The CDR3 nucleotides are TGTGCCAGCAGCTTGTACGGCGAGCAGTACTTC. It is translated as CASSLYGEQYF.

The V and J genes are TRBV27 and TRBJ2-1; D may be TRBD2 (5 bases). The germline CDR1 and CDR2 sequences are MNHEY and SMNVEV (reference sequence). Trimming left V 5 bases short and J 4 bases short, with 9 bases between. This CDR3 spans 13 amino acids. The CDR3 spells CASSRTFYNEQFF. CDR3 nucleotides: TGTGCCAGCAGTAGGACTTTTTACAATGAGCAGTTCTTC.

V and J are TRBV21-1 and TRBJ2-7; the table gives TRBD2 as D, unverified against the DNA. TRBV21-1 is designated a pseudogene. This CDR3 is 17 amino acids long. CDR3 coding DNA: TGTGCCAGCAGCAAATCGGGGGAGGCCGTCCAAACCTACGAGCAGTACTTC. This codes for CASSKSGEAVQTYEQYF.

J is TRBJ2-3 and V is TRBV9; 8 positions agree with TRBD2. V lost 4 bases, J lost 5 bases, and 6 bases stayed unmatched. The CDR3 sequence is 14 residues long. Per germline, CDR1 SGDLS and CDR2 YYNGEE. The CDR3 sequence is CASSPTSGRDTQYF. The CDR3, as DNA: TGTGCCAGCAGCCCAACTAGCGGAAGAGATACGCAGTATTTT.